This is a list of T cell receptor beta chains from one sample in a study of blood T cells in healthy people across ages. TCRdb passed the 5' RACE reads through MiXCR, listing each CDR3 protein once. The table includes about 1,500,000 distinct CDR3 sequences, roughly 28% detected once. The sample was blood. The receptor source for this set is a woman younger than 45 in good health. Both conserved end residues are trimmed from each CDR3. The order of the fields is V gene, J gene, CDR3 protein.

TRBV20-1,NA,SARGGSPYNEQY
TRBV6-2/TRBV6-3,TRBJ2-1,ASSYGHRDYRSYNEQF
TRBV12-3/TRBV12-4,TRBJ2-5,ASSLRGPVKETQY
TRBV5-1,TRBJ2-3,ASSTLSTATTDTQY
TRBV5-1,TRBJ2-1,ASSLEGLAYGEQF
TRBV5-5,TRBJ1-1,ASSQAGESSAF
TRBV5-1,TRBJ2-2,ASSPAAGGANTGELF
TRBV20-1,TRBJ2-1,SARDGSDEQF
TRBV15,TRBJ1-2,ATSLDRARDYGYT
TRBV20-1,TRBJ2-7,SALTGTSSYEQY
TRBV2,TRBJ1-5,ANSERADQPQH
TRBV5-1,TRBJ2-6,ASSLPTSGANVLT
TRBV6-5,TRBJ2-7,ASSYATGTSGSYEQY
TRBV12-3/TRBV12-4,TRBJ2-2,ASSLSGELF
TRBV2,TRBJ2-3,ASTRSGRGAEYTQY
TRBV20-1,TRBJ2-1,GARGRGLAGGYEQF
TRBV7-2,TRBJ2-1,ASSRAGLPYNEQF